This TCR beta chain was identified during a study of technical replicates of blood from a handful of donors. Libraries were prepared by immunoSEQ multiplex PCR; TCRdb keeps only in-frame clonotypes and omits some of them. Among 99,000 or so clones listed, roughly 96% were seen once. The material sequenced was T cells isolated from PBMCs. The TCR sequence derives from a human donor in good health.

CDR3 sequence reads: CAWSAYRGWYEQYF. Here the CDR3 DNA reads TGTGCCTGGAGTGCGTACAGGGGGTGGTACGAGCAGTACTTC. The J gene is TRBJ2-7, the V gene TRBV30, with 8 bases that match TRBD1. Germline V CDR1 and CDR2: GTSNPN, SVGIG (reference sequence). The CDR3 spans 14 residues. J was trimmed by 4 bases and V by 1 base; bases with no gene match: 6.